The clone carrying this TCR beta chain was seen at least ten times. Antigen unknown. MiXCR, applied by TCRdb to the 5' RACE reads, yields one record per CDR3 protein. The top ten hold roughly 0.9% of the sample, which has hundreds of thousands of distinct CDR3 sequences, roughly 8% seen once. This entry belongs to a study of identical twins. The study's findings and limits: Models predicted less out-of-frame TCR alpha sharing in monozygotic twins than was found. Part of the zero-insertion signal could reflect confounding by invariant MAIT and iNKT cells. Twins' excess sharing was less marked for out-of-frame beta sequences.

The donors were all healthy and Caucasian. A further study also used this sample, focusing on yellow fever vaccine responses in identical twins.

This sequence was found in a woman aged 18-29 years in good health. Sequenced input: PBMCs.

CDR3 residues: CATSDFSAGESGELFF. The CDR3 DNA reads as TGTGCCACCAGTGATTTTTCGGCAGGGGAGTCCGGGGAGCTGTTTTTT. The chain employs TRBV24-1 and TRBJ2-2; a weak D match, TRBD1 (6 bases). The CDR3 has 16 residues. In germline, CDR1 is KGHDR, CDR2 SFDVKD. V was trimmed by 1 base and J by 6 bases, leaving 14 bases between them.